Listed below are T cell receptor beta chains from one sample, sequenced in a study of CD8 T cells in Susac syndrome. Via MiXCR, TCRdb re-called the immunoSEQ multiplex PCR reads, giving one row per CDR3 protein. The sample shows about 300,000 distinct CDR3 sequences, 85% of them seen only once. The sequenced material came from CD8+ T cells from PBMCs. The receptor set was obtained from a human donor with multiple sclerosis. CDR3s include the opening cysteine and the closing phenylalanine or tryptophan. A D gene is named only where the DNA matches it firmly. For some rows the clone size is stated as once, few or many, or as a class when expanded; others skip it.

.,once,11,TRBV28,TRBJ1-1,CASRETRMAFF,TGTGCCAGCAGGGAGACAAGGATGGCTTTCTTT
.,.,13,TRBV27,TRBJ2-1,CASQDRSYNEQFF,TGTGCCAGCCAAGACAGGTCCTACAATGAGCAGTTCTTC
.,.,15,TRBV20-1,TRBJ2-1,CSARSRDPGYNEQFF,TGCAGTGCTAGATCTCGAGACCCAGGATACAATGAGCAGTTCTTC
TRBD2,.,15,TRBV12-3/TRBV12-4,TRBJ2-3,CASRKTSGNTDTQYF,TGTGCCAGCAGAAAAACTAGCGGTAACACAGATACGCAGTATTTT
.,once,17,TRBV4-1,TRBJ2-7,CASSQERMDMSSYEQYF,TGCGCCAGCAGCCAAGAAAGAATGGACATGAGCTCCTACGAGCAGTACTTC
TRBD1,.,16,TRBV2,TRBJ1-4,CASSERQGADYEKLFF,TGTGCCAGCAGTGAAAGGCAGGGGGCGGATTATGAAAAACTGTTTTTT
.,.,15,TRBV21-1,TRBJ2-7,CASSKFQRQPYEQYF,TGTGCCAGCAGCAAATTCCAACGACAGCCCTACGAGCAGTACTTC
.,.,14,TRBV7-9,TRBJ2-1,CASSSGAAYNEQFF,TGTGCCAGCAGCTCCGGGGCGGCCTACAATGAGCAGTTCTTC
.,.,15,TRBV11-2,TRBJ1-1,CASSSTPGWYTEAFF,TGTGCCAGCAGTTCTACTCCGGGGTGGTACACTGAAGCTTTCTTT
TRBD1,.,15,TRBV12-3/TRBV12-4,TRBJ2-7,CASSPSGTGIYEQHF,TGTGCCAGCAGCCCGTCCGGGACAGGGATTTACGAGCAGCACTTC
.,.,12,TRBV15,TRBJ2-7,CATTDGPYEQYF,TGTGCCACCACAGACGGGCCCTACGAGCAGTACTTC
.,.,13,TRBV28,TRBJ2-2,CASRGTKTGELFF,TGTGCCAGCAGAGGGACAAAGACCGGGGAGCTGTTTTTT
TRBD1,.,15,TRBV19,TRBJ1-1,CASSNRGQSNTEAFF,TGTGCCAGTAGCAACCGGGGACAGTCGAACACTGAAGCTTTCTTT
.,.,15,TRBV11-2,TRBJ2-6,CASRSTGAGANVLTF,TGTGCCAGCAGAAGTACGGGGGCTGGGGCCAACGTCCTGACTTTC
.,.,13,TRBV7-6,TRBJ2-7,CASSSSTGNEQYF,TGTGCCAGCAGTAGCTCAACGGGGAACGAGCAGTACTTC
.,.,17,TRBV2,TRBJ2-7,CASSASAPQGGSYEQYF,TGTGCCAGCAGTGCCTCGGCCCCGCAGGGGGGGTCCTACGAGCAGTACTTC
.,.,17,TRBV27,TRBJ2-7,CASSFGRVGAWGDEQYF,TGTGCCAGCAGTTTCGGCAGGGTGGGAGCCTGGGGCGACGAGCAGTACTTC
.,.,15,TRBV6-5,TRBJ2-2,CASSWDRDRELELFF,TGTGCCAGCAGTTGGGACCGGGACCGAGAGCTGGAGCTGTTTTTT
TRBD1,.,18,TRBV7-6,TRBJ2-7,CASSLRDRSPGTSYEQYF,TGTGCCAGCAGCTTAAGGGACAGGTCGCCAGGGACCTCCTACGAGCAGTACTTC
TRBD1,.,17,TRBV19,TRBJ2-7,CASSLGTERELLYEQYF,TGTGCCAGTAGTCTCGGGACAGAACGGGAACTTCTCTACGAGCAGTACTTC
TRBD1,.,14,TRBV27,TRBJ2-7,CASSLPDRGGEQYF,TGTGCCAGCAGTTTACCGGACAGGGGGGGCGAGCAGTACTTC
TRBD1,.,18,TRBV24-1,TRBJ2-3,CATSDFRPDRGPTDTQYF,TGTGCCACCAGTGATTTTCGGCCGGACAGGGGACCCACAGATACGCAGTATTTT
.,.,13,TRBV5-1,TRBJ2-3,CASSFPNTDTQYF,TGCGCCAGCAGCTTCCCCAACACAGATACGCAGTATTTT
.,.,14,TRBV27,TRBJ2-7,CASKSSGTAYEQYF,TGTGCCAGCAAGTCTTCCGGGACGGCCTACGAGCAGTACTTC
.,.,18,TRBV30,TRBJ1-5,CAWGVGDLSIAINQPQHF,TGTGCCTGGGGAGTGGGGGACCTTTCGATAGCAATCAATCAGCCCCAGCATTTT
.,once,14,TRBV9,TRBJ1-1,CASSVEASNTEAFF,TGTGCCAGCAGCGTAGAGGCATCGAACACTGAAGCTTTCTTT
.,.,15,TRBV27,TRBJ2-3,CASSATPGDWYTQYF,TGTGCCAGCAGTGCTACTCCAGGGGATTGGTATACGCAGTATTTT
TRBD1,.,15,TRBV6-1,TRBJ1-1,CASSRGQGDYTEAFF,TGTGCCAGCAGCAGGGGGCAGGGGGATTACACTGAAGCTTTCTTT
.,.,12,TRBV28,TRBJ2-1,CASSLEPSWQFF,TGTGCCAGCAGTTTAGAGCCCTCGTGGCAGTTCTTC